The T cell receptor (beta chain) described here comes from a study of T cells in women clearing cervical HPV infection (dated by TCRdb to the late 2010s). Looking at the study overall: The cases were about two dozen women with histologically confirmed HPV16-related CIN3 or worse, and 2 of those women had invasive cancers. The approximately 23 controls were women who cleared a single incident HPV16 infection within 12 months without developing precancer or cancer. Blood from cases was collected at the visit where the lesion was first found, while blood from controls was collected once the infection could no longer be detected. Among cases, blood sampling occurred a median of about 150 days after lesion detection, with an interquartile range of about 80 to 230 days. Since HLA typing was available for only a few women, HLA type could not be ruled out as a confounder. An exploratory proof-of-principle case-control study, nested within the Guanacaste HPV Natural History Study in Costa Rica, was conducted to compare TCR repertoires across cervical HPV16 outcomes. Cases and controls were matched on year of sample collection and on age within five years. A median age of approximately 34 years was observed in cases versus under 40 in controls, and no significant differences in baseline characteristics were found. In the parent cohort, some 10,000 women aged 18 or older were enrolled in Guanacaste, Costa Rica, during about 1992 to 1995 and were followed for 7 to 8 years. Five blinded duplicates per group were added as quality controls, giving about 60 samples: some 50 participants and roughly ten replicates. Beyond this particular receptor, the publication reports: Because the number of T cells in each sample was unknown, differences in richness could reflect differing T-cell content rather than repertoire biology. TCR repertoire richness was significantly higher in CIN3+ cases than in controls across sequencing depths, while evenness did not differ. Cases had lower TRBV6-7 relative abundance than controls (roughly 0.12% versus 0.17%; Bonferroni P = 0.0008). By combining richness with V gene abundances, random forest classifiers separated cases from controls with an estimated AUC of under 0.85. The cross-sectional design could not show whether the associations came before the infection or were a result of it, and neither effector/memory subsets nor HPV-specific T cells were isolated.

From cysteine to phenylalanine, the CDR3 is 15 amino acids long. The CDR3 was read in part: 36 bases, with the frame set at base 1. Per the germline V gene, MNHNS is the CDR1 and SASEGT is the CDR2. Every participant had a single incident cervical HPV16 infection, and prevalent HPV16 infections were excluded. Cervical HPV DNA was detected with MY09/MY11 PCR, and genotyping was done by dot-blot hybridization. More than 14 mL of heparinized blood were centrifuged, and the buffy coat was split into aliquots, frozen at -30 degrees C, and then kept at -80 degrees C. Genomic DNA was extracted from buffy coat specimens using QIAGEN kits. Comment on this clone: The antigen this receptor binds is unknown. The read ends 3 residues shy of where the CDR3 ends; the end is completed using the germline J gene.

Using the immunoSEQ assay, multiplex PCR amplified TCR beta CDR3 regions from an average of approximately 1,200 ng of genomic DNA per sample. Primer bias was corrected in the assay by using a complete synthetic TCR repertoire to establish an amplification baseline. The amplicons were sequenced using the Illumina platform. In the original analysis: Sequences were error-corrected by clustering with frequency ratios and a modified nearest-neighbor algorithm and were then analyzed in the immunoSEQ Analyzer with IMGT gene definitions. At each rarefaction depth, TCR richness and evenness were averaged over 20 rarefaction repeats, and samples with fewer sequences than the depth were excluded. Relative abundances of V, D and J genes were compared between groups using Wilcoxon rank sum tests, with FDR correction applied. An intraclass correlation of about 96% for TCR richness and an average of roughly 83% across some 70 gene segments were obtained from the blinded duplicates. TCRdb took over this immuneACCESS table, retaining in-frame rearrangements with V and J assigned. Such tables are incomplete; in checked studies, under half of the missing clones stem from an unresolved V gene, and the remainder is unexplained. D and trimming were read from the DNA, whereas the V and J calls and clone size are those reported in that table. This sample's table carries 10,000 to 15,000 clones. Of the sample, about 10% is held by the ten largest clones.

This receptor was obtained from a woman aged 18-70 years with a cervical HPV16 infection that either progressed to CIN3+ or cleared (not recorded which). The chain links TRBV6-1 with TRBJ2-3; 8 middle bases align to TRBD2. Source material: blood buffy coat. The sequenced part of the CDR3 DNA is TGTGCCAGCAGTGAAACAGCGGGGGTAGGGGAGACG. Its coded protein is CASSETAGVGET. The whole CDR3 protein is CASSETAGVGETQYF.